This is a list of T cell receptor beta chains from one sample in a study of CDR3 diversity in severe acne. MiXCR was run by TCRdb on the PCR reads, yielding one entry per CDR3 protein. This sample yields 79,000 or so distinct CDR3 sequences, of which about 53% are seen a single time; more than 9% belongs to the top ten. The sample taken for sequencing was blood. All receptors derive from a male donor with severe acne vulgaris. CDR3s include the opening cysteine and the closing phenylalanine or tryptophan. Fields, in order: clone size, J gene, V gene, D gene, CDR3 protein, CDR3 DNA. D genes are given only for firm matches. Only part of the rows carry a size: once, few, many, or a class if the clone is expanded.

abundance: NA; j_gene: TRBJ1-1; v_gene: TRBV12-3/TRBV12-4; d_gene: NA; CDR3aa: CASSPLGGFTEAFF; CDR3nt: TGTGCCAGCAGTCCCCTGGGGGGTTTTACTGAAGCTTTCTTT
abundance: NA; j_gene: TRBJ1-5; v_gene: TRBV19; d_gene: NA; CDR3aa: CASIGRRINQPQHF; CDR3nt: TGTGCCAGTATAGGTCGTAGGATCAATCAGCCCCAGCATTTT
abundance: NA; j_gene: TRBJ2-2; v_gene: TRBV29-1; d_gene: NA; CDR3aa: CSVEKGAPPQNTGGPFF; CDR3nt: TGCAGCGTTGAAAAGGGGGCCCCTCCGCAAAACACCGGGGGGCCGTTTTTT
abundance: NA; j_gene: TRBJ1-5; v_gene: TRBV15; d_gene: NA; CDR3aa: CATSRKDGNNQPQHF; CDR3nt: TGTGCCACCAGCAGGAAGGACGGGAACAATCAGCCCCAGCATTTT
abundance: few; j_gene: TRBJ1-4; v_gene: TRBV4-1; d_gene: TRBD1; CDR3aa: CASSQGGDRGKLFF; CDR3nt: TGCGCCAGCAGCCAAGGGGGCGACAGGGGAAAACTGTTTTTT
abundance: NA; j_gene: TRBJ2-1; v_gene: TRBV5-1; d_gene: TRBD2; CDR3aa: CASSLGDGRVRNEQFF; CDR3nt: TGCGCCAGCAGCTTGGGGGACGGGAGGGTGAGGAATGAGCAGTTCTTC
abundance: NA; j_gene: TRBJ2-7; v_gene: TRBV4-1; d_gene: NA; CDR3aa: CASSQDFPADYEQYF; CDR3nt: TGCGCCAGCAGCCAAGATTTCCCGGCGGACTACGAGCAGTACTTC
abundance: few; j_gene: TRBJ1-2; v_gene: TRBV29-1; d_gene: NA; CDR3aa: CSVVYGTSDGYTF; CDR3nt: TGCAGCGTTGTGTACGGCACGAGCGATGGCTACACCTTC
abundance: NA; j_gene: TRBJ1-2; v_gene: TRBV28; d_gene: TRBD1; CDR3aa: CACSPRTGLYGYTF; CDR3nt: TGTGCCTGCAGTCCTAGGACAGGCCTATATGGCTACACCTTC
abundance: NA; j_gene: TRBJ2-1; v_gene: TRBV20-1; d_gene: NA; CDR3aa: CSASGFAGLVNEQFF; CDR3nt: TGCAGTGCCTCAGGATTTGCGGGTCTTGTCAATGAGCAGTTCTTC
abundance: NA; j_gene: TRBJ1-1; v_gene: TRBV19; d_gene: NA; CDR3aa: CASSIAPDGMNTEAFF; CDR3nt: TGTGCCAGTAGTATAGCCCCGGACGGTATGAACACTGAAGCTTTCTTT
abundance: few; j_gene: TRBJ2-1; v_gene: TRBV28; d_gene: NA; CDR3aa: CASSRDVEGFYWEQFF; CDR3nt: TGTGCCAGCAGTCGGGACGTCGAAGGGTTCTACTGGGAGCAGTTCTTC
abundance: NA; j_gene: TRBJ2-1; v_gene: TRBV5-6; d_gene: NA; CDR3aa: CASTQRTDAYNEQFF; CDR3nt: TGTGCCAGCACCCAGCGGACAGATGCCTACAATGAGCAGTTCTTC
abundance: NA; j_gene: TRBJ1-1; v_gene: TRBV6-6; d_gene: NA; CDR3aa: CASSYLGPQETEAFF; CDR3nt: TGTGCCAGCAGTTACTTGGGACCCCAGGAGACTGAAGCTTTCTTT